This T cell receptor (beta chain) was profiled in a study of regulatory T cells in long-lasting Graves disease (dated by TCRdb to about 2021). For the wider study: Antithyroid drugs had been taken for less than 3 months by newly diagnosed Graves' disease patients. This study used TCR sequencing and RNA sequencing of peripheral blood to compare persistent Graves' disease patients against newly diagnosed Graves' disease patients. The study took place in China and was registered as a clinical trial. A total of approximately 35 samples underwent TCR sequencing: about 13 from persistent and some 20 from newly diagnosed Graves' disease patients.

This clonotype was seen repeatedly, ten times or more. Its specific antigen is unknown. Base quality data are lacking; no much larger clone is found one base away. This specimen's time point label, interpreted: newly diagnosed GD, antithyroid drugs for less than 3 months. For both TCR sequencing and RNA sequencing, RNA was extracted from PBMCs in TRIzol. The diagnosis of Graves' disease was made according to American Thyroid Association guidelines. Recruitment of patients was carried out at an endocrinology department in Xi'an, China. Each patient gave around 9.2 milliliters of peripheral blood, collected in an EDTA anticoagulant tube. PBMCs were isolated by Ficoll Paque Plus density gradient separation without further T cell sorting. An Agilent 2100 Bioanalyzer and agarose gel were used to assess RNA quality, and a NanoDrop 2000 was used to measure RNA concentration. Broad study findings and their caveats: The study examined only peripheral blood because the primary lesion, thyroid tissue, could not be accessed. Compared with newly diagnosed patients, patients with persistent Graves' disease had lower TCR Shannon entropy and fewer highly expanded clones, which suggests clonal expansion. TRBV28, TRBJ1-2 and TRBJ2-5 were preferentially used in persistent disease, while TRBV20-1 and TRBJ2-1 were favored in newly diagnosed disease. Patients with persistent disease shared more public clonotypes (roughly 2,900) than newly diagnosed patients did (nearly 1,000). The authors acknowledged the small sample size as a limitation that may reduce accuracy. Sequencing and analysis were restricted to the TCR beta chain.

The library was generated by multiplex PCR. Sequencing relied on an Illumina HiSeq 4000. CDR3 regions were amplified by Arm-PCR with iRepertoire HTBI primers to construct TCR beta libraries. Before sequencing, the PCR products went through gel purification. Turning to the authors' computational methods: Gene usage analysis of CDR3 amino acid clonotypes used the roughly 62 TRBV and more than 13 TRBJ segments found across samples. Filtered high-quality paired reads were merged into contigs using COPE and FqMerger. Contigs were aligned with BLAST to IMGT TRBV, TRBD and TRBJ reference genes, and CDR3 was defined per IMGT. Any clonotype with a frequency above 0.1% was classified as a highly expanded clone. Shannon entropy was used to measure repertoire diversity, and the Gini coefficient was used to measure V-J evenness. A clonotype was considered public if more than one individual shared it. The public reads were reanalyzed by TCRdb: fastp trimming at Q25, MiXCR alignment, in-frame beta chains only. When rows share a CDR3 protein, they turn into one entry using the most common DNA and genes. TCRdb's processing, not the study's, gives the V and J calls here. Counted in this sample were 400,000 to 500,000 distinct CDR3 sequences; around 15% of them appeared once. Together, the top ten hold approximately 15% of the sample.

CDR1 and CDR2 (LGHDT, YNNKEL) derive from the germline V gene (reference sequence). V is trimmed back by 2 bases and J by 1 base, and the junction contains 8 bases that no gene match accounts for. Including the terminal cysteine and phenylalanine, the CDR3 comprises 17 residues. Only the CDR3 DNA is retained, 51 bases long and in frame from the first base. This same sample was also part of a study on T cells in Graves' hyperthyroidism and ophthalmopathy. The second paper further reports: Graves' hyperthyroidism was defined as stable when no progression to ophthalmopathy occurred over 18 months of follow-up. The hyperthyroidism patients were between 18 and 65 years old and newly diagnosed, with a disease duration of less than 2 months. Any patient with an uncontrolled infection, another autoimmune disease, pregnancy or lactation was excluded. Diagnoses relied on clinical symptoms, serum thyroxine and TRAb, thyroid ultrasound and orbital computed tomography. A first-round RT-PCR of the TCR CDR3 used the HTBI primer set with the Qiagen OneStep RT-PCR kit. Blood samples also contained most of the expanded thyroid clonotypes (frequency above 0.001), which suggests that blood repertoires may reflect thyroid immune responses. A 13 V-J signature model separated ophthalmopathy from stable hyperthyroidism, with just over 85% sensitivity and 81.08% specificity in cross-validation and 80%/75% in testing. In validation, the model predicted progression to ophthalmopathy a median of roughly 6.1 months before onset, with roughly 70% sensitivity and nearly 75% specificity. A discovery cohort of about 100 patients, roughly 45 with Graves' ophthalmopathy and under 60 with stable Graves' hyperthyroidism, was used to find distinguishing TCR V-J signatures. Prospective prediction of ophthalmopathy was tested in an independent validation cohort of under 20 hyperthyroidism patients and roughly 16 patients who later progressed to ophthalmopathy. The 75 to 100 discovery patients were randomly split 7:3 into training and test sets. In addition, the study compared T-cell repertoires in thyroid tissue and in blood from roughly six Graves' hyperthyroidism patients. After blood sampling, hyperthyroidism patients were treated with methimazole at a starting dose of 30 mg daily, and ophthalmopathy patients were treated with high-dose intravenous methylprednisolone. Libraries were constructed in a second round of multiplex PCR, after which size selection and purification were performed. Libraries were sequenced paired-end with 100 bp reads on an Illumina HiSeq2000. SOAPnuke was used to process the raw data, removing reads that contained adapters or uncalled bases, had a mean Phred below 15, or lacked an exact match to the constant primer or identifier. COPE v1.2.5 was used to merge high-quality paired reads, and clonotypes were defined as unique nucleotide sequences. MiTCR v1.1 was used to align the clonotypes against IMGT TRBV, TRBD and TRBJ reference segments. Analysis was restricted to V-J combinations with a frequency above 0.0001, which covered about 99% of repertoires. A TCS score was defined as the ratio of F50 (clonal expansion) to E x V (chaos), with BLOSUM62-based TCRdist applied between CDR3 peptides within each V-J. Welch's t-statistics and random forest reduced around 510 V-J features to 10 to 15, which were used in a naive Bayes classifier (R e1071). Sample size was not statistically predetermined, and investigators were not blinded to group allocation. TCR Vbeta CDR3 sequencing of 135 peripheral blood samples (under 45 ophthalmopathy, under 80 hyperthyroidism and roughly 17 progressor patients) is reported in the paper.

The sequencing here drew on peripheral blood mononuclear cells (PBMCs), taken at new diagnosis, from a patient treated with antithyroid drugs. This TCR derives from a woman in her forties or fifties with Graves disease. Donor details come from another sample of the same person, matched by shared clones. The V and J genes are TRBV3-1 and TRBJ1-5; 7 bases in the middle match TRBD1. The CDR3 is CASSQSPTGLSNQPQHF. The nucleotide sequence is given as TGTGCCAGCAGCCAATCCCCGACAGGGTTAAGCAATCAGCCCCAGCATTTT.